This record concerns one TCR beta chain sequence. This clone may be a read error of a much larger clone one base away. The data stem from a study of T-cell reconstitution after alpha-beta-depleted transplantation in children. Library preparation (for TCRbeta) was performed with unique molecular identifiers. TCRdb re-called the PCR reads through MiXCR, storing one row per CDR3 protein. Of more than 85,000 distinct CDR3 sequences in the sample, roughly 7.6% were seen once. Germline V lookup: CDR1 ENHRY, CDR2 SYGVKD. The CDR3 sequence is 12 residues long. This specimen was PBMCs, taken before TCRalphabeta/CD19-depleted stem cell transplant. This TCR derives from a boy younger than 10 with acute lymphoblastic leukemia, due to receive a stem cell transplant. V and J are TRBV10-3 and TRBJ2-5; D unresolved. CDR3 region: CGISAGGETQYF. The CDR3 DNA reads TGTGGCATCAGTGCAGGTGGAGAGACCCAGTACTTC.